These T cell receptor delta chains were read from a single sample in a study of Vδ1+ human thymocytes. TCRdb called clones from the multiplex PCR reads again using CATT. Of around 26,000 delta-chain clones in the sample, about 31% were seen once. Sequencing was performed on Vdelta1+ gamma-delta thymocytes from the thymus. Receptor source: a boy under two years old who had congenital heart surgery. CDR3s include the opening cysteine and the closing phenylalanine or tryptophan.

>TRDV1|18
CALGELALLWGATDKLIF
>TRDV1|14
CALALITPVDKLIF
>TRDV1|18
CALGEERYWGIGMDKLIF
>TRDV1|19
CALGIRGSSYAVGGYELIF
>TRDV1|13
CALGANGADKLIF
>TRDV1|20
CALGELVAPGDRSYTDKLIF
>TRDV1|19
CALGEAGPSGEPYTDKLIF
>TRDV1|20
CALGEPSRTGGYGYTGKLIF
>TRDV1|18
CALVNAALLGDKLLRLIF
>TRDV1|16
CALGAILPTGRTGLIF
>TRDV1|15
CALGEPEGNTDKLIF
>TRDV1|18
CALGDPLGDRPSTDNLIF
>TRDV1|21
CALGELPSQVGDRRYTDKLIF
>TRDV1|27
CALGGGDEGCSPEPPPSLGDNPDKLIF
>TRDV1|17
CALGESPFNWGIRKPIF
>TRDV1|19
CALGGRLRSGRPYTDKLIF
>TRDV1|16
CALGWPSQCWGCRLIF
>TRDV1|26
CALGELEAPRSWGHWGIGPYTDKLIF
>TRDV1|23
CALGELGPSSPILGAEHTDKLIF
>TRDV1|19
CALGETLRLPSDHTDKLIF
>TRDV1|18
CALGEDRPLRGYDDKLIF
>TRDV1|22
CALGGLPKAWLNRGFDSDKLIF
>TRDV1|22
CALGVILDVWGILSNYTDKLIF